This T cell receptor beta chain comes out of a study of cytomegalovirus exposure and HLA in healthy donors. Study observations and caveats: Reports credit the classifier with highly specific, highly sensitive diagnosis of cytomegalovirus status. Upon later analysis, TCR association rates were observed to vary by HLA locus, being highest for DRB1 and lowest for HLA-C.

The PCR had 60 Vbeta and 13 Jbeta primers. The data were produced by immunoSEQ multiplex PCR, yet TCRdb's version contains in-frame clones alone and is incomplete. This sample has 110,000 to 150,000 clones, with about 76% found just once. As for this clone: Antigen specificity is unknown.

Germline lookup yields CDR1 LNHDA and CDR2 SQIVND (reference sequence). With 5 bases removed from V and 5 bases from J, the gap between germline ends came to 12 bases. The CDR3 is 13 amino acids. Sequenced: PBMCs. This sequence originates from a male donor in good health and CMV-seronegative. The chain joins TRBV19 to TRBJ1-2; D might be TRBD1 (6 bases). CDR3 in DNA: TGTGCCAGTAGTCCTACAGGGTTTTATGGCTACACCTTC. The encoded protein is CASSPTGFYGYTF.